This TCR beta chain derives from a study of CD8 T cells in ankylosing spondylitis. Study conclusions and caveats: Ankylosing spondylitis blood seemed to carry a telltale TCR beta motif made of under 10 highly homologous variants. Clones linked to disease were reported to show significant enrichment in matched ankylosing spondylitis synovial fluid. The disease-linked clones had a CD8+ phenotype and low blood frequencies. Some of the motif variants had earlier been found in reactive arthritis patients' fluid and blood.

The CDR3 runs to 14 residues. The V and J ends lost 5 bases and 7 bases, in that order; junction bases with no gene match: 11. The V gene's germline CDR1 is DFQATT and CDR2 SNEGSKA (reference sequence). This clonotype was counted many times. Its antigen is still unknown. Quantitative barcoded 5'-RACE was used to prepare TCR beta libraries. TCRdb itself ran the 5' RACE reads through MiXCR, one entry per CDR3 protein. The data contain around 490,000 distinct CDR3 sequences, about 5.2% of them singletons. J is TRBJ2-1 and V is TRBV20-1; 7 bases fit TRBD2. Sequencing was done on a sample of blood, either unsorted or a sorted T cell fraction (not recorded which). The source is a male donor with ankylosing spondylitis. In nucleotides, the CDR3 is TGCAGTGCTCTACTAGCGCGAGGGGCAAATGAGCAGTTCTTC. It is translated as CSALLARGANEQFF.